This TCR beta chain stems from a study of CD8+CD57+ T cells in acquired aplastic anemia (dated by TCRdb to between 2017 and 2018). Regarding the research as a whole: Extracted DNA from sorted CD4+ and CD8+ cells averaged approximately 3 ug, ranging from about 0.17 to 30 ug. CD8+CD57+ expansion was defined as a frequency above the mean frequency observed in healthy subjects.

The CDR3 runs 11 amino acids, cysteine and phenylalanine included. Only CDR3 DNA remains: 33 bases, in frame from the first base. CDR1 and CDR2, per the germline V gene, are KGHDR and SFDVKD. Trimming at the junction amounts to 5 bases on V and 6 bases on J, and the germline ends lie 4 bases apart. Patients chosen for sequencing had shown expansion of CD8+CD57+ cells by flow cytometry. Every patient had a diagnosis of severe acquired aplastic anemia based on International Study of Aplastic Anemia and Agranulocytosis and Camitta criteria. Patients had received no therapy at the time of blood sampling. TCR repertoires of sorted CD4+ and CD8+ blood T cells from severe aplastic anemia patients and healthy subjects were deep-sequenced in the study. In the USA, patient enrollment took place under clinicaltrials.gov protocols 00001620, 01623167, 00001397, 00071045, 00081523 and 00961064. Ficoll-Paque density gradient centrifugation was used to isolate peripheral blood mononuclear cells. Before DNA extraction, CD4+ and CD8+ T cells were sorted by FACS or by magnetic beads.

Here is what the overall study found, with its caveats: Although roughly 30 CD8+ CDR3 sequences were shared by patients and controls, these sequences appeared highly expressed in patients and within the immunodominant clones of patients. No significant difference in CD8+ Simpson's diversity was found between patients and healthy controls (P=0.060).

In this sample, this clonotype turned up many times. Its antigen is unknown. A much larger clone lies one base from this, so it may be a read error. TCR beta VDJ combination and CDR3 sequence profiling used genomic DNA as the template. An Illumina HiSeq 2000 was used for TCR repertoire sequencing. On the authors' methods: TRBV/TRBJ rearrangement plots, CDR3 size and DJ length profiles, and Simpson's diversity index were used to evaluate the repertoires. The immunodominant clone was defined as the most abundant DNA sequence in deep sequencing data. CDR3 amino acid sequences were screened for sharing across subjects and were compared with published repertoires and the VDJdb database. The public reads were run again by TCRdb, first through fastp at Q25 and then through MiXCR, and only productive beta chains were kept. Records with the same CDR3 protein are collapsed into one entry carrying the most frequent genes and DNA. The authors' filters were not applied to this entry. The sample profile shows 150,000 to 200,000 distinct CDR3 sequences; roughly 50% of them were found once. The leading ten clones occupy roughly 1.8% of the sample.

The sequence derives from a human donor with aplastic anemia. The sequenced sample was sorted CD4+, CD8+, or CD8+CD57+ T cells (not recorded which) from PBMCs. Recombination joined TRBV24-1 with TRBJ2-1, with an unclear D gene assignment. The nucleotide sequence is TGTGCCACCAGTGGTCGCAATGAGCAGTTCTTC. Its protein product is CATSGRNEQFF.